These 32 T cell receptor beta chains were all obtained from the same sample, sequenced in a study of graft-versus-host responses after intestinal transplantation. Antigens for these TCRs are unknown. Libraries were prepared by immunoSEQ multiplex PCR; TCRdb keeps only in-frame clonotypes and omits some of them. The sample comprises 90,000 or so clones, around 84% of which are singletons, and approximately 0.84% rests with the top ten. This specimen was unstimulated CD4+ T cells sorted from spleen or lymph node cells, taken before intestinal transplant. These receptors were collected from a human donor who received an intestinal transplant.

The chain uses TRBV19 and TRBJ1-2; D possibly corresponds to TRBD1 (6 bases). Germline assignment: CDR1 LNHDA and CDR2 SQIVND (reference sequence). The V and J ends lost 7 bases and 3 bases respectively, with 24 bases between them. The CDR3 is 17 residues long. CDR3 residues: CASTTTGWGSGHYGYTF. The CDR3 coding sequence is TGTGCCAGTACTACTACAGGGTGGGGTAGCGGGCACTATGGCTACACCTTC. Looking up the rest from reference TRBV19 and TRBJ1-2 gives the full variable domain: DGGITQSPKYLFRKEGQNVTLSCEQNLNHDAMYWYRQDPGQGLRLIYYSQIVNDFQKGDIAEGYSVSREKKESFPLTVTSAQKNPTAFYLCASTTTGWGSGHYGYTFGSGTRLTVV.

V gene TRBV5-1 combines with J gene TRBJ2-7; 9 nucleotides agree with TRBD2. Germline V lookup: CDR1 SGHRS, CDR2 YFSETQ. The V segment lost 0 bases and the J segment 6 bases; nucleotides outside the gene matches: 16. CDR3 length equals 18 residues. The CDR3 DNA follows: TGCGCCAGCAGCTTGGGCCCCCGGACTAGCGTTAGTCGTGGCGAGCAGTACTTC. Protein: CASSLGPRTSVSRGEQYF.

This rearrangement joins TRBV6-1 to TRBJ2-7, with 8 nucleotides matching TRBD1. The CDR3 runs to 14 residues. Germline-derived CDR1 and CDR2 are MNHNS and SASEGT. The V segment lost 4 bases and the J segment 2 bases; nucleotides outside the gene matches: 4. CDR3 residues: CASSVGQGAYEQYF. CDR3 nucleotides: TGTGCCAGCAGTGTAGGACAGGGCGCCTACGAGCAGTACTTC.

This clone was seen only a few times. The V gene is TRBV5-6, the J gene TRBJ1-6; 8 bases are a match to TRBD1. V dropped 2 bases and J dropped 10; count of bases not matched to a gene: 5. CDR1 is SGHDT and CDR2 is YYEEEE in the germline V gene. This CDR3 is built from 14 residues. This CDR3 reads CASSFQGAASPLHF. CDR3 coding DNA: TGTGCCAGCAGCTTCCAGGGGGCGGCCTCACCCCTCCACTTT.

This rearrangement joins TRBV27 to TRBJ1-2; TRBD1 aligns across 7 bases. The CDR3 has 13 residues. Germline V gene data show CDR1 as MNHEY and CDR2 as SMNVEV (reference sequence). V trimming: 9 bases; J trimming: 4 bases; junction bases outside the gene matches: 8. CDR3 nucleotide sequence: TGTGCCAGTTCTCGAGGGGGCGCCTATGGCTACACCTTC. Translated: CASSRGGAYGYTF.

The chain links TRBV25-1 to TRBJ2-7, with 9 bases fitting TRBD1. J was trimmed by 0 bases and V by 1 base; bases with no gene match: 4. The germline V gene encodes CDR1 MGHDK and CDR2 SYGVNS. The CDR3 contains 16 residues. CDR3 in amino acids: CASSESGTGSSYEQYF. The DNA of the CDR3 is TGTGCCAGCAGTGAATCAGGGACAGGGAGCTCCTACGAGCAGTACTTC.

The V gene is TRBV28, the J gene TRBJ2-2, with 12 bases lining up with TRBD2. The CDR3 is 18 residues long. Germline-derived CDR1 and CDR2 are MDHEN and SYDVKM. The junction had 8 bases not matched to a gene; V was cut back by 3 bases and J by 3 bases. The DNA of the CDR3 is TGTGCCAGCAGTTTTATCCTAGCGGGAGGGAGAGACACCGGGGAGCTGTTTTTT. This codes for CASSFILAGGRDTGELFF.

V gene TRBV10-3 combines with J gene TRBJ1-2; tentative D call: TRBD1 (5 bases). Looked up from germline, CDR1 is ENHRY and CDR2 is SYGVKD. The CDR3 extends over 17 amino acids. The V and J ends lost 2 bases and 2 bases respectively, with 18 bases between them. The CDR3 reads CAISEGAGRMKNYGYTF. CDR3 DNA sequence: TGTGCCATCAGTGAGGGGGCAGGGAGGATGAAAAACTATGGCTACACCTTC.

The V and J genes are TRBV7-9 and TRBJ1-2; a weak D match, TRBD1 (5 bases). The V and J ends lost 1 base and 2 bases respectively, with 8 bases between them. In germline, CDR1 is SEHNR, CDR2 FQNEAQ (reference sequence). The CDR3 has 14 residues. The CDR3: CASSLGQNNYGYTF. The CDR3 DNA follows: TGTGCCAGCAGCTTAGGACAGAACAACTATGGCTACACCTTC.

This chain joins TRBV2 and TRBJ1-6, with D uncertain. V was pared by 6 bases and J by 9 bases, with 9 bases between. The length of the CDR3 is 12 residues. CDR1 and CDR2 (germline): SNHLY, FYNNEI. The CDR3 coding sequence is TGTGCCAGCAGCCAGTTGGTTTCACCCCTCCACTTT. It translates to CASSQLVSPLHF.

This chain connects TRBV19 to TRBJ2-5; perhaps TRBD1 as D (6 bases). The J call is in doubt because the DNA end fits TRBJ2-7 better. The CDR3 covers 12 residues. Germline V CDR1 and CDR2: LNHDA, SQIVND (reference sequence). The CDR3: CASSKTGLEQYF. CDR3 DNA: TGTGCCAGTAGTAAGACAGGTCTCGAGCAGTACTTC.

This clone was counted between two and nine times. The chain uses TRBV29-1 and TRBJ2-1; the match to TRBD1 covers 7 bases. Per germline, CDR1 SQVTM and CDR2 ANQGSEA. This CDR3 region has 12 residues. V lost 6 bases and J lost 4; bases outside the gene matches: 3. CDR3 nucleotide sequence: TGCAGCGTACGACAGGGTTACAATGAGCAGTTCTTC. It is translated as CSVRQGYNEQFF.

This chain uses TRBV5-1 with TRBJ1-1, with 12 bases lining up with TRBD1. CDR1 SGHRS and CDR2 YFSETQ come from the germline V gene. This CDR3 region has 15 residues. V lost 0 bases, J lost 6 bases, and 3 bases stayed unmatched. This CDR3 is CASSLAGTGGSEAFF. The CDR3 region has the DNA TGCGCCAGCAGCTTGGCCGGGACAGGGGGCTCTGAAGCTTTCTTT.

The J gene is TRBJ1-2, the V gene TRBV2, with D hard to call. V was pared by 2 bases and J by 8 bases, with 15 bases between. The V gene's germline CDR1 is SNHLY and CDR2 FYNNEI. The CDR3 spans 14 residues. For the CDR3, the DNA is TGTGCCAGCAGTGAATCGGAGTCGCCCGGGGGCTACACCTTC. This codes for CASSESESPGGYTF.

This chain uses TRBV7-9 with TRBJ2-5, with 9 bases identical to TRBD1. CDR1 and CDR2 from the germline V gene are SEHNR and FQNEAQ (reference sequence). V gave up 3 bases and J gave up 5 bases; unmatched junction bases: 7. The CDR3 totals 15 residues. The CDR3 sequence: CASSLGDRAGETQYF. In DNA form, the CDR3 reads TGTGCCAGCAGCTTGGGGGACAGGGCAGGGGAGACCCAGTACTTC.

CDR3 DNA sequence: TGTGCCAGCAGCAAAGTGGACAGGTCAAATAAGCAGTTCTTC. It specifies CASSKVDRSNKQFF. The rearrangement links TRBV21-1 to TRBJ2-1; TRBD1 is taken as the D call from the table, unchecked against the DNA. TRBV21-1 is flagged as a pseudogene. There are 14 residues in the CDR3.

Points on this clone: The limits of the CDR3 on the DNA are not certain, so only TCRdb's listed CDR3 is given. The chain carries TRBV18 and TRBJ2-7; TRBD1 is the table's D call, not checked against the DNA. The V gene's germline CDR1 is KGHSH and CDR2 LQKENI. The CDR3 is 15 amino acids in total, end residues counted. The CDR3 sequence is CASSPQGQVSLEQYF.

The sample holds a few counts of this clone. Written as DNA, the CDR3 is TGTGCCAGCAGCAATACAGGGGGGGGAAACACCATATATTTT. It specifies CASSNTGGGNTIYF. The chain joins TRBV11-2 to TRBJ1-3; TRBD1 agrees at 8 bases. With V trimmed by 5 bases and J by 4 bases, 4 bases remained unmatched. Germline V gene sequence: CDR1 SGHAT, CDR2 FQNNGV. The CDR3 is 14 residues long.

This chain uses TRBV7-6 with TRBJ2-5; D is possibly TRBD1 (5 bases). The CDR3 is made up of 16 amino acids. Between the trimmed V and J ends, which lost 1 base and 3 bases, there was a span of 15 bases. Germline CDR1 is SGHVS and CDR2 is FNYEAQ. The CDR3 region is CASSLGTGINEETQYF. CDR3 bases: TGTGCCAGCAGCTTAGGAACAGGCATCAACGAAGAGACCCAGTACTTC.

This clone was seen just once. The gene calls are TRBV9 and TRBJ2-7, with TRBD1 identical over 12 bases. Germline V lookup: CDR1 SGDLS, CDR2 YYNGEE. J gave up 7 bases and V 4 bases, and 12 bases lay outside the gene matches. The CDR3 spans 16 residues. The CDR3 sequence: CASSLPAGTGGGEQYF. The CDR3 nucleotides are TGTGCCAGCAGCCTCCCCGCCGGGACAGGGGGCGGTGAGCAGTACTTC. Complete variable domain (other parts from reference TRBV9 and TRBJ2-7): DSGVTQTPKHLITATGQRVTLRCSPRSGDLSVYWYQQSLDQGLQFLIQYYNGEERAKGNILERFSAQQFPDLHSELNLSSLELGDSALYFCASSLPAGTGGGEQYFGPGTRLTVT.

The chain combines TRBV15 with TRBJ1-4; TRBD1 agrees at 9 bases. Losses at the gene ends were 1 base for V and 5 bases for J; bases not matched to a gene: 11. This CDR3 is 18 amino acids long. Germline-derived CDR1 and CDR2 are LNHNV and YYDKDF (reference sequence). The CDR3, as DNA: TGTGCCACCAGCAGAGGACCCCAGGACAGGGGAGAGAATGAAAAACTGTTTTTT. This encodes CATSRGPQDRGENEKLFF. Full variable domain (missing parts from reference TRBV15 and TRBJ1-4): DAMVIQNPRYQVTQFGKPVTLSCSQTLNHNVMYWYQQKSSQAPKLLFHYYDKDFNNEADTPDNFQSRRPNTSFCFLDIRSPGLGDTAMYLCATSRGPQDRGENEKLFFGSGTQLSVL.

The rearrangement joins TRBV2 to TRBJ2-5; tentative D call: TRBD1 (6 bases). Germline V CDR1 and CDR2: SNHLY, FYNNEI. CDR3 length equals 13 residues. V dropped 4 bases and J dropped 5 bases, with 11 bases sitting between them. CDR3 bases: TGTGCCAGCAGTGCGCAGGGGCTTGAGACCCAGTACTTC. This encodes CASSAQGLETQYF.

The V gene is TRBV6-5, the J gene TRBJ1-2; the match to TRBD1 covers 11 bases. The CDR3 consists of 15 residues. V lost 4 bases, J lost 5 bases, and 6 bases stayed unmatched. Looked up from germline, CDR1 is MNHEY and CDR2 is SVGAGI. The CDR3 DNA follows: TGTGCCAGCAGTTGGACAGGGGGCGGAGGGTATGGCTACACCTTC. It is translated as CASSWTGGGGYGYTF.

This rearrangement joins TRBV30 to TRBJ2-3; 7 bases agree with TRBD2. The germline V gene encodes CDR1 GTSNPN and CDR2 SVGIG (reference sequence). Losses at the gene ends were 5 bases for V and 2 bases for J; bases not matched to a gene: 1. CDR3 size: 12 residues. The CDR3 loop is CAWRGVTDTQYF. As DNA, the CDR3 is TGTGCCTGGCGGGGGGTCACAGATACGCAGTATTTT.

The rearrangement links TRBV11-1 to TRBJ1-6; perhaps TRBD1 as D (5 bases). CDR1 and CDR2 from the germline V gene are SGHAT and FQDESV (reference sequence). CDR3 size: 16 residues. Trimming took off 4 bases at V and 10 bases at J, with 20 bases between the two ends. DNA of the CDR3: TGTGCCAGCAGCTCCCGGCAGGGCTTAATTGGATCACCCCTCCACTTT. This translates into CASSSRQGLIGSPLHF.

The V call is TRBV9, the J call TRBJ2-7; 10 nucleotides line up with TRBD2. The germline gives CDR1 SGDLS, CDR2 YYNGEE. There are 15 residues in the CDR3. With V trimmed by 0 bases and J by 4 bases, 4 bases remained unmatched. CDR3 residues: CASSVGRAGGYEQYF. CDR3 bases: TGTGCCAGCAGCGTAGGACGAGCGGGGGGGTACGAGCAGTACTTC.

The chain couples TRBV7-9 to TRBJ1-4; possible D gene TRBD1, 6 bases. The CDR3 covers 15 residues. V dropped 4 bases and J dropped 3 bases, with 12 bases sitting between them. Germline V gene lookup returns CDR1 SEHNR and CDR2 FQNEAQ (reference sequence). CDR3 DNA: TGTGCCAGCAGCTCTTCGGACAGACCTAATGAAAAACTGTTTTTT. It encodes CASSSSDRPNEKLFF.

The chain employs TRBV5-1 and TRBJ1-4; perhaps TRBD1 as D (5 bases). Germline V lookup: CDR1 SGHRS, CDR2 YFSETQ. CDR3 size: 14 residues. The V end was cut by 0 bases, the J end by 8 bases, with 11 bases between. CDR3 amino acids: CASSLEGLREKLFF. The CDR3 nucleotides are TGCGCCAGCAGCTTGGAGGGGCTTCGGGAAAAACTGTTTTTT.

The chain is built from TRBV28 and TRBJ2-2; possibly TRBD1 for D (6 bases). The CDR3 totals 14 residues. The germline V gene encodes CDR1 MDHEN and CDR2 SYDVKM. Between the trimmed V and J ends, which lost 8 bases and 2 bases, there was a span of 12 bases. CDR3 residues: CASLEDRNTGELFF. CDR3 nucleotides: TGTGCCAGCCTGGAGGACAGAAACACCGGGGAGCTGTTTTTT.

CDR3: CASSRRTSTDTQYF. The CDR3 bases are TGTGCCAGCAGCCGACGGACAAGCACAGATACGCAGTATTTT. V gene TRBV7-2 combines with J gene TRBJ2-3; the D gene is possibly TRBD1 (5 bases). Germline CDR1 is SGHTA and CDR2 is FQGNSA. The CDR3 is 14 residues long. Trimming shortened V by 5 bases and J by 0 bases, and 9 bases separated the two germline ends.

The chain carries TRBV30 and TRBJ2-3, with 8 positions matching TRBD2. Germline CDR1 and CDR2: GTSNPN and SVGIG (reference sequence). The CDR3 covers 17 residues. V was clipped by 3 bases and J by 1 base; unmatched bases: 12. CDR3 coding DNA: TGTGCCTGGAGCCGACTATCCGGGGGGGAGGGCACAGATACGCAGTATTTT. Its protein product is CAWSRLSGGEGTDTQYF. The full variable domain, completed using reference TRBV30 and TRBJ2-3, is SQTIHQWPATLVQPVGSPLSLECTVEGTSNPNLYWYRQAAGRGLQLLFYSVGIGQISSEVPQNLSASRPQDRQFILSSKKLLLSDSGFYLCAWSRLSGGEGTDTQYFGPGTRLTVL.

A remark on this clone: Other DNA sequences in the sample encode the same CDR3. This chain uses TRBV7-2 with TRBJ2-7, with D possibly being TRBD2 (5 bases). The CDR3 is 12 residues long. Germline V gives CDR1 SGHTA, CDR2 FQGNSA. Trimming left V 2 bases short and J 4 bases short, with 6 bases between. CDR3 sequence reads: CASSLRGYEQYF. The CDR3 DNA reads as TGTGCCAGCAGCTTACGGGGTTACGAGCAGTACTTC.